This passage covers 27 T cell receptor beta chains from one sample sequenced in a study of CD8 T cells in ankylosing spondylitis. Study-wide points: Within ankylosing spondylitis blood, a TCR beta motif made up of under 10 highly homologous variants appeared to be characteristic.

MiXCR was run by TCRdb on the 5' RACE reads, yielding one entry per CDR3 protein. The repertoire holds fewer than 650,000 distinct CDR3 sequences, with roughly 13% as singletons. The antigens these receptors bind are not known. Sequencing input: blood, either unsorted or a sorted T cell fraction (not recorded which). Source of these receptors: a male donor with ankylosing spondylitis.

The table lists this clonotype with a few counts. This chain connects TRBV7-7 to TRBJ2-2; D not resolved. The CDR3 totals 15 residues. Per the germline V gene, CDR1 is SSHAT and CDR2 is FNYEAQ (reference sequence). V was trimmed by 5 bases and J by 11 bases, leaving 21 bases between them. CDR3: CASSPRAVGPYELFF. CDR3 bases: TGTGCCAGCAGCCCCCGGGCCGTCGGACCGTACGAGCTGTTTTTT.

V gene TRBV7-9 combines with J gene TRBJ2-3; D is undetermined. The CDR3 extends over 14 amino acids. Trimming took off 6 bases at V and 0 bases at J, with 10 bases between the two ends. The V gene's germline CDR1 is SEHNR and CDR2 FQNEAQ (reference sequence). The CDR3 loop is CASRSSSSTDTQYF. CDR3 sequence (DNA): TGTGCCAGCAGGTCCTCCTCTAGCACAGATACGCAGTATTTT.

The V and J genes are TRBV5-1 and TRBJ2-7; D not resolved. V was clipped by 1 base and J by 2 bases, with 13 bases between them. Germline V gives CDR1 SGHRS, CDR2 YFSETQ. This CDR3 is built from 15 residues. CDR3 sequence (DNA): TGCGCCAGCAGCTTGCCCCTGGACGGAACCTACGAGCAGTACTTC. Protein product: CASSLPLDGTYEQYF.

The CDR3 region is CATSDVGGPGDTQYF. CDR3 nucleotides: TGTGCCACCAGTGACGTGGGAGGGCCAGGGGATACGCAGTATTTT. The gene calls are TRBV24-1 and TRBJ2-3; 7 bases align to TRBD2. Looked up from germline, CDR1 is KGHDR and CDR2 is SFDVKD. V shed 4 bases and J 6 bases; nucleotides not matched to a gene: 9. The CDR3 extends over 15 amino acids.

CDR3 DNA: TGTGCCAGCAGCTTATCCTTCGCAACGGGCGACGAGCAGTACTTC. Translated, it gives CASSLSFATGDEQYF. The chain recombines TRBV7-9 with TRBJ2-7; unclear D gene. Germline V lookup: CDR1 SEHNR, CDR2 FQNEAQ (reference sequence). CDR3 length: 15 amino acids. Between the trimmed V and J ends, which lost 2 bases and 5 bases, there was a span of 16 bases.

J is TRBJ1-3 and V is TRBV27, with D maybe TRBD1 (5 bases). CDR1 is MNHEY, CDR2 SMNVEV, per germline (reference sequence). V lost 6 bases to trimming and J lost 0 bases, with 9 bases between them. The CDR3 has 14 amino acids. The CDR3 spells CASRGQGSGNTIYF. The DNA of the CDR3 is TGTGCCAGCAGGGGGCAGGGCTCTGGAAACACCATATATTTT.

This clonotype was detected ten times or more. The chain employs TRBV29-1 and TRBJ1-4; 7 nucleotides line up with TRBD1. After removal of 8 bases from V and 3 bases from J, the junction contained 6 bases not matched to a gene. The CDR3 is 13 residues long. Germline V gives CDR1 SQVTM, CDR2 ANQGSEA. The CDR3 sequence is CSINRGPNEKLFF. The CDR3 bases are TGCAGCATCAACAGGGGTCCTAATGAAAAACTGTTTTTT.

This clonotype was detected only a few times. The J gene is TRBJ2-2, the V gene TRBV5-6; no clear D. The CDR3 spans 15 residues. Germline-derived CDR1 and CDR2 are SGHDT and YYEEEE. V lost 6 bases, J lost 0 bases, and 12 bases lay in between. Written as DNA, the CDR3 is TGTGCCAGCATCATGAATCCTTCGAACACCGGGGAGCTGTTTTTT. Translating it yields CASIMNPSNTGELFF.

The CDR3 bases are TGTGCCAGCACGCCACCGGGCGCCTTAAGTGAAGCTTTCTTT. Its protein is CASTPPGALSEAFF. The rearrangement joins TRBV2 to TRBJ1-1; D uncertain. CDR1 is SNHLY, CDR2 FYNNEI, per germline. The CDR3 is 14 residues long. Trimming shortened V by 7 bases and J by 7 bases, and 19 bases separated the two germline ends. The variable domain in full, completed from reference TRBV2 and TRBJ1-1, reads EPEVTQTPSHQVTQMGQEVILRCVPISNHLYFYWYRQILGQKVEFLVSFYNNEISEKSEIFDDQFSVERPDGSNFTLKIRSTKLEDSAMYFCASTPPGALSEAFFGQGTRLTVV.

This clonotype has just a few counts. V is TRBV5-1 and J is TRBJ1-4, with 10 nucleotides matching TRBD1. In germline, CDR1 is SGHRS, CDR2 YFSETQ. With 4 bases clipped from V and 7 bases from J, the junction kept 4 bases outside the gene matches. CDR3 length: 14 amino acids. The CDR3 loop is CASSPGTGAEKLFF. The CDR3 nucleotides read TGCGCCAGCAGCCCCGGGACAGGGGCTGAAAAACTGTTTTTT.

The J gene is TRBJ1-1, the V gene TRBV30; D gene unclear. This CDR3 contains 12 residues. Per the germline V gene, CDR1 is GTSNPN and CDR2 is SVGIG (reference sequence). V dropped 2 bases and J dropped 1 base, with 5 bases sitting between them. Here the CDR3 reads CAWSIGNTEAFF. Written as DNA, the CDR3 is TGTGCCTGGAGTATCGGGAACACTGAAGCTTTCTTT.

This chain connects TRBV7-2 to TRBJ1-5, with D possibly matching TRBD1 (6 bases). CDR1 SGHTA and CDR2 FQGNSA come from the germline V gene. The CDR3 spans 16 residues. V lost 1 base and J lost 11, with 21 bases in between. CDR3 loop: CASSLEVSGVGRSQHF. The CDR3 coding sequence is TGTGCCAGCAGCTTAGAAGTTTCAGGGGTTGGTAGGTCCCAGCATTTT.

CDR3 sequence: CASFPRAFSTDTQYF. CDR3 coding DNA: TGTGCCAGCTTTCCCAGGGCCTTTAGCACAGATACGCAGTATTTT. This chain uses TRBV6-1 with TRBJ2-3; D is possibly TRBD1 (5 bases). CDR1 and CDR2 from the germline V gene are MNHNS and SASEGT. The CDR3 loop spans 15 amino acids. V was shortened by 8 bases and J by 0 bases, with 15 bases between the two germline ends.

V and J are TRBV5-1 and TRBJ2-1; no clear D. The CDR3 covers 13 residues. V shed 0 bases and J shed 6 bases, with 7 bases lying between them. Germline loops: CDR1 SGHRS, CDR2 YFSETQ. CDR3 residues: CASSLVAVNEQFF. For the CDR3, the DNA is TGCGCCAGCAGCTTGGTGGCCGTCAATGAGCAGTTCTTC.

The rearrangement joins TRBV18 to TRBJ2-3, with D unclear. The V end was cut by 0 bases, the J end by 7 bases, with 8 bases between. Per germline, CDR1 KGHSH and CDR2 LQKENI. There are 13 residues in the CDR3. Here the CDR3 reads CASSPPSANTQYF. As DNA, the CDR3 is TGTGCCAGCTCACCACCTTCAGCGAATACGCAGTATTTT.

The rearrangement joins TRBV25-1 to TRBJ2-5; D is perhaps TRBD2 (6 bases). CDR3 size: 15 residues. V lost 4 bases, J lost 5 bases, and 17 bases lay in between. Germline V gives CDR1 MGHDK, CDR2 SYGVNS. CDR3 in amino acids: CASSAALGGMETQYF. CDR3 nucleotide sequence: TGTGCCAGCAGTGCGGCCCTCGGCGGGATGGAGACCCAGTACTTC. The full variable domain, completed using reference TRBV25-1 and TRBJ2-5, is EADIYQTPRYLVIGTGKKITLECSQTMGHDKMYWYQQDPGMELHLIHYSYGVNSTEKGDLSSESTVSRIRTEHFPLTLESARPSHTSQYLCASSAALGGMETQYFGPGTRLLVL.

This clonotype was counted many times. The CDR3 DNA sequence: TGCGCCAGCACCCTAGGGGGGGCCGGGACAGATACGCAGTATTTT. As protein: CASTLGGAGTDTQYF. The J gene is TRBJ2-3, the V gene TRBV5-1; TRBD2 might be the D (7 bases). CDR3 length: 15 residues. Trimming shortened V by 6 bases and J by 3 bases, and 17 bases separated the two germline ends. CDR1 and CDR2 (germline): SGHRS, YFSETQ.

This chain joins TRBV7-2 and TRBJ2-5; 9 positions match TRBD2. The CDR3 spans 16 residues. The germline V gene encodes CDR1 SGHTA and CDR2 FQGNSA. V dropped 1 base and J dropped 4; count of bases not matched to a gene: 7. DNA for the CDR3: TGTGCCAGCAGCTTAGACGGCGGGAGGGCGGGAGAGACCCAGTACTTC. Its protein is CASSLDGGRAGETQYF. The full variable domain, rest sourced from reference TRBV7-2 and TRBJ2-5, is GAGVSQSPSNKVTEKGKDVELRCDPISGHTALYWYRQSLGQGLEFLIYFQGNSAPDKSGLPSDRFSAERTGGSVSTLTIQRTQQEDSAVYLCASSLDGGRAGETQYFGPGTRLLVL.

This chain uses TRBV6-1 with TRBJ1-6; D unresolved. Germline V gives CDR1 MNHNS, CDR2 SASEGT. This CDR3 spans 13 amino acids. The ends were cut back, 7 bases at V and 7 bases at J, with 11 bases in the middle. This CDR3 is CASILDGNSPLHF. Here the CDR3 DNA reads TGTGCCAGCATCCTTGACGGAAATTCACCCCTCCACTTT.

At least ten counts were recorded for this clonotype. This chain joins TRBV2 and TRBJ2-5; D is ambiguous. Germline V CDR1 and CDR2: SNHLY, FYNNEI. There are 11 residues in the CDR3. Trimming cost V 7 bases and J 4 bases, with 7 bases left between them. The CDR3 sequence is CASTLRETQYF. CDR3 DNA sequence: TGTGCCAGCACCCTAAGAGAGACCCAGTACTTC.

This chain links TRBV9 with TRBJ1-3; D is uncertain. The germline V and J ends were trimmed by 3 bases and 0 bases, with 4 bases remaining between them. CDR1 and CDR2 from the germline V gene are SGDLS and YYNGEE. This CDR3 comprises 13 residues. CDR3 in amino acids: CASSAFSGNTIYF. The CDR3 DNA reads as TGTGCCAGCAGCGCCTTCTCTGGAAACACCATATATTTT.

This clonotype has ten or more counts. The chain recombines TRBV5-1 with TRBJ2-1; 7 bases match TRBD2. The V gene's germline CDR1 is SGHRS and CDR2 YFSETQ. J was trimmed by 3 bases and V by 6 bases; bases with no gene match: 9. The CDR3 is made up of 15 amino acids. The DNA for the CDR3 is TGCGCCAGCACCCCTTCGGGAGGACTCTACAATGAGCAGTTCTTC. Protein product: CASTPSGGLYNEQFF.

This clonotype has only a few counts. V and J are TRBV18 and TRBJ1-3; weak D call: TRBD1 (5 bases). CDR1 is KGHSH and CDR2 is LQKENI in the germline V gene. V was pared by 6 bases and J by 0 bases, with 18 bases between. The CDR3 runs 17 residues. The chain's CDR3 is CASSVEVAGLSGNTIYF. The CDR3 nucleotides read TGTGCCAGCTCGGTAGAGGTCGCGGGACTCTCTGGAAACACCATATATTTT.

This chain links TRBV11-2 with TRBJ2-7, with D possibly being TRBD2 (6 bases). This CDR3 spans 13 amino acids. Per germline, CDR1 SGHAT and CDR2 FQNNGV. Deletions cut 3 bases from V and 1 base from J, with 7 bases between. Here the CDR3 DNA reads TGTGCCAGCAGCTTGGACTATTCCTACGAGCAGTACTTC. Translation gives CASSLDYSYEQYF.

The gene calls are TRBV7-9 and TRBJ1-1; D is uncertain. Germline V gives CDR1 SEHNR, CDR2 FQNEAQ (reference sequence). Between the trimmed V and J ends, which lost 2 bases and 7 bases, there was a span of 8 bases. The CDR3 is made up of 12 amino acids. The CDR3 sequence: CASSLNRIEAFF. DNA of the CDR3: TGTGCCAGCAGCTTAAACCGGATTGAAGCTTTCTTT.

This clonotype was detected ten times or more. This chain links TRBV12-3 or TRBV12-4 with TRBJ2-3, with D possibly matching TRBD2 (5 bases). The CDR3 has 14 amino acids. V was cut by 6 bases and J by 2 bases, with 12 bases left in between. This CDR3 reads CASRRERTTDTQYF. The CDR3 DNA is TGTGCCAGCAGACGTGAGCGGACCACAGATACGCAGTATTTT.

This clonotype has a handful of counts. The chain combines TRBV12-3 or TRBV12-4 with TRBJ2-1, with 10 bases fitting TRBD1. The CDR3 loop spans 16 amino acids. V dropped 6 bases and J dropped 4; count of bases not matched to a gene: 9. CDR3 in DNA: TGTGCCAGCAGGGGGGGACAGGGGAAGGGGTACAATGAGCAGTTCTTC. This encodes CASRGGQGKGYNEQFF.